The clone carrying this T cell receptor (beta chain) has a count of ten or more. The sample belongs to a study of T cells in Graves' hyperthyroidism and ophthalmopathy. The CDR3 extends over 13 amino acids. Trimming pared 5 bases from V and 10 bases from J, leaving 20 bases between. Germline assignment: CDR1 SQVTM and CDR2 ANQGSEA. Researchers took RNA transcripts and amplified the TCR beta CDR3 regions from them. TCR CDR3 underwent first-round RT-PCR with the HTBI primer set. TCRdb passed the multiplex PCR reads through MiXCR, listing each CDR3 protein once. Of 350,000 to 400,000 distinct CDR3 sequences listed, 14% are singletons.

This rearrangement joins TRBV29-1 to TRBJ1-1; D perhaps matches TRBD1 (5 bases). Sequencing was done on a sample of blood. The source of this sequence is a woman aged 55-75 years with Graves' hyperthyroidism. The CDR3 spells CSVQGTQRSAAFF. In DNA, the CDR3 is TGCAGCGTTCAAGGGACTCAGCGGTCCGCAGCTTTCTTT.